The 11 T cell receptor beta chains below were found in one sample sequenced in a study of shared clonotypes between healthy human individuals. Naive-designated CD8 cells lacked CD45RO, were positively enriched for CCR7, and omitted terminally differentiated effector memory CD45RA+ cells. Profiled with immunoSEQ multiplex PCR; TCRdb holds only in-frame clones, not every one. In the table there are 1.5 million to 2.5 million clones, just under 95% of which are singletons. Sequenced: naive CD8+ T cells sorted from blood. All receptors come from a man in his late teens or twenties in good health.

In its sample, this clone was seen once. This chain uses TRBV4-1 with TRBJ2-2, with TRBD1 identical over 7 bases. Germline V gives CDR1 MGHRA, CDR2 YSYEKL. The length of the CDR3 is 16 residues. J was trimmed by 4 bases and V by 7 bases; bases with no gene match: 12. CDR3 region: CASMWGPGQTTGELFF. The CDR3 DNA follows: TGCGCCAGCATGTGGGGTCCGGGACAGACCACCGGGGAGCTGTTTTTT.

The V gene is TRBV19, the J gene TRBJ2-3; the D gene is possibly TRBD1 (7 bases). Germline V gene lookup returns CDR1 LNHDA and CDR2 SQIVND (reference sequence). The V end was cut by 7 bases, the J end by 1 base, with 12 bases between. The CDR3 contains 14 residues. This CDR3 is CASKGASGTDTQYF. DNA of the CDR3: TGTGCCAGTAAGGGGGCTAGCGGCACAGATACGCAGTATTTT.

CDR3: CASSKDSYEQYF. The CDR3 coding sequence is TGTGCCAGCAGCAAGGACAGTTACGAGCAGTACTTC. The chain carries TRBV5-4 and TRBJ2-7; tentative D call: TRBD1 (6 bases). The V and J ends lost 4 bases and 4 bases respectively, with 9 bases between them. The CDR3 spans 12 residues. Germline V gene sequence: CDR1 SGHNT, CDR2 YYREEE (reference sequence).

V is TRBV5-1 and J is TRBJ1-2; 7 bases agree with TRBD1. The CDR3 runs to 15 residues. Germline V gives CDR1 SGHRS, CDR2 YFSETQ. J gave up 4 bases and V 0 bases, and 6 bases lay outside the gene matches. CDR3 in amino acids: CASSLDRGGGYGYTF. CDR3 nucleotides: TGCGCCAGCAGCTTGGACAGGGGAGGGGGCTATGGCTACACCTTC.

With regard to this clone: Other DNA sequences in the sample encode the same CDR3. The chain carries TRBV27 and TRBJ1-1; a weak D match, TRBD1 (6 bases). This CDR3 contains 13 residues. Trimming took off 3 bases at V and 5 bases at J, with 10 bases between the two ends. Germline V gene data show CDR1 as MNHEY and CDR2 as SMNVEV (reference sequence). DNA for the CDR3: TGTGCCAGCAGTTTGGGGGGCTTGACTGAAGCTTTCTTT. It is translated as CASSLGGLTEAFF.

The DNA for the CDR3 is TGTGCCAGCAGCTTTCGCGGAGGGGGGGGTCATGGCTACACCTTC. Translated, it gives CASSFRGGGGHGYTF. The J gene is TRBJ1-2, the V gene TRBV5-4, with a possible D match to TRBD1 (6 bases). Germline V gene lookup returns CDR1 SGHNT and CDR2 YYREEE (reference sequence). CDR3 length equals 15 residues. The germline V and J ends were trimmed by 2 bases and 6 bases, with 17 bases remaining between them.

For this clone: Distinct nucleotide sequences in the sample also encode this CDR3. The chain has TRBV25-1 and TRBJ2-7; D uncertain. This CDR3 spans 13 amino acids. Germline CDR1 is MGHDK and CDR2 is SYGVNS. Trimming took off 0 bases at V and 3 bases at J, with 6 bases between the two ends. CDR3 nucleotide sequence: TGTGCCAGCAGTGAATATGGTAGCTACGAGCAGTACTTC. Translating it yields CASSEYGSYEQYF.

Turning to this clone: The same CDR3 arises from other DNA sequences in this sample as well. This chain links TRBV7-6 with TRBJ2-7; D perhaps matches TRBD1 (5 bases). In germline, CDR1 is SGHVS, CDR2 FNYEAQ. The V end was cut by 1 base, the J end by 5 bases, with 15 bases between. The CDR3 runs to 15 residues. The CDR3 is CASSLEADSVNEQYF. CDR3 nucleotide sequence: TGTGCCAGCAGCTTAGAGGCCGACAGCGTCAACGAGCAGTACTTC.

The sample holds one count of this clone. The chain joins TRBV9 to TRBJ2-1; TRBD2 might be the D (7 bases). V gave up 0 bases and J gave up 2 bases, with 12 bases separating them. Per germline, CDR1 SGDLS and CDR2 YYNGEE. This CDR3 is 16 amino acids long. The DNA for the CDR3 is TGTGCCAGCAGCGTAGCGGCCGGGGGGCCCTACAATGAGCAGTTCTTC. Amino acid sequence: CASSVAAGGPYNEQFF.

This rearrangement joins TRBV7-2 to TRBJ2-7, with TRBD2 as a possible D gene (5 bases). The germline V gene has CDR1 SGHTA and CDR2 FQGNSA. V lost 4 bases, J lost 7 bases, and 20 bases lay in between. There are 15 residues in the CDR3. The chain's CDR3 is CASSSASKTLGEQYF. CDR3 nucleotide sequence: TGTGCCAGCAGCTCTGCTAGCAAAACCTTGGGGGAGCAGTACTTC.

The CDR3 coding sequence is TGTGCCAGCAGTTTACGGACTAGTCGGGAGACCCAGTACTTC. Translating gives CASSLRTSRETQYF. The V call is TRBV27, the J call TRBJ2-5; 7 bases are shared with TRBD2. This CDR3 contains 14 residues. V lost 2 bases to trimming and J lost 5 bases; unmatched junction nucleotides: 5. Germline V gives CDR1 MNHEY, CDR2 SMNVEV (reference sequence).